The 12 T cell receptor beta chains below all came from one sample that was sequenced in a study of blood T cell repertoires in COVID-19. Measured with immunoSEQ multiplex PCR; TCRdb has only the in-frame clones, and not every one. This table has roughly 250,000 clones, more than 75% appearing once. The sample consisted of peripheral blood. Every receptor here comes from a woman between 40 and 50 years old who had recovered from COVID-19.

The genes are TRBV19 and TRBJ1-5, with D uncertain. The CDR3 consists of 13 residues. Germline loops: CDR1 LNHDA, CDR2 SQIVND (reference sequence). Trimming shortened V by 7 bases and J by 2 bases, and 9 bases separated the two germline ends. Here the CDR3 reads CASTVTGNQPQHF. The CDR3, as DNA: TGTGCCAGTACCGTCACAGGCAATCAGCCCCAGCATTTT.

This chain connects TRBV7-3 to TRBJ1-1, with D tentatively TRBD1 (6 bases). CDR1 is SGHTA and CDR2 is FQGTGA in the germline V gene. This CDR3 comprises 14 residues. Trimming stripped 5 bases from V and 4 bases from J, with 14 bases between. The CDR3 DNA sequence: TGTGCCAGCAGCCCCCAGGGGACCGGCACTGAAGCTTTCTTT. It specifies CASSPQGTGTEAFF. Full variable domain (missing parts from reference TRBV7-3 and TRBJ1-1): GAGVSQTPSNKVTEKGKYVELRCDPISGHTALYWYRQSLGQGPEFLIYFQGTGAADDSGLPNDRFFAVRPEGSVSTLKIQRTERGDSAVYLCASSPQGTGTEAFFGQGTRLTVV.

The CDR3 DNA reads TGTGCCAGCAGCCTCTCCGGGACTAGCGGCGGAGATACGCAGTATTTT. It translates to CASSLSGTSGGDTQYF. This chain joins TRBV9 and TRBJ2-3; 11 bases align to TRBD2. The CDR3 consists of 16 residues. Germline lookup yields CDR1 SGDLS and CDR2 YYNGEE. Trimming took 4 bases from V and 5 from J; bases not matched to a gene: 9.

The chain employs TRBV18 and TRBJ2-5; unclear D gene. The germline V gene encodes CDR1 KGHSH and CDR2 LQKENI. V was pared by 4 bases and J by 2 bases, with 11 bases between. CDR3 length: 14 residues. The CDR3 region is CASSRGDRQETQYF. DNA of the CDR3: TGTGCCAGCTCACGCGGAGACCGACAAGAGACCCAGTACTTC.

This chain joins TRBV3-1 (or the pseudogene TRBV3-2) and TRBJ1-4; tentative D call: TRBD1 (5 bases). V dropped 1 base and J dropped 12 bases, with 9 bases sitting between them. The CDR3 contains 12 residues. The germline V gene has CDR1 LGHDT and CDR2 YNNKEL (reference sequence). The CDR3 loop is CASSQVDTELFF. The CDR3 bases are TGTGCCAGCAGCCAAGTGGACACCGAACTGTTTTTT.

The rearrangement joins TRBV7-9 to TRBJ1-1; D call uncertain. CDR3 length: 14 amino acids. Germline CDR1 is SEHNR and CDR2 is FQNEAQ (reference sequence). Trimming took off 1 base at V and 5 bases at J, with 11 bases between the two ends. The CDR3 bases are TGTGCCAGCAGCTTAGGCGGCCGAACGACTGAAGCTTTCTTT. Amino acid sequence: CASSLGGRTTEAFF. Together with reference TRBV7-9 and TRBJ1-1, the CDR3 gives the full variable domain: DTGVSQNPRHKITKRGQNVTFRCDPISEHNRLYWYRQTLGQGPEFLTYFQNEAQLEKSRLLSDRFSAERPKGSFSTLEIQRTEQGDSAMYLCASSLGGRTTEAFFGQGTRLTVV.

The CDR3 region is CASSYSTTGLGQFF. The CDR3 nucleotides are TGTGCCAGCAGTTACTCCACTACCGGACTGGGGCAGTTCTTC. The gene calls are TRBV6-2 or TRBV6-3 and TRBJ2-1; tentatively, D is TRBD2 (5 bases). This CDR3 comprises 14 residues. V was clipped by 0 bases and J by 12 bases, with 15 bases between them. Germline CDR1 and CDR2: MNHEY and SVGEGT.

CDR3 DNA: TGTGCCAGCTCACCCAGACAGGGGAGGACTAATGAAAAACTGTTTTTT. It is translated as CASSPRQGRTNEKLFF. The chain has TRBV18 and TRBJ1-4, with 8 bases lining up with TRBD1. V shed 3 bases, J shed 2 bases, and the junction held 5 bases outside the gene matches. CDR1 and CDR2 (germline): KGHSH, LQKENI. The CDR3 totals 16 residues.

V is TRBV2 and J is TRBJ1-5, with 7 bases identical to TRBD1. J lost 5 bases, V lost 7 bases, and 11 bases had no gene match. The CDR3 is 15 residues long. From germline, CDR1 is SNHLY and CDR2 FYNNEI. CDR3 in amino acids: CASKPPGTDDQPQHF. CDR3 bases: TGTGCCAGCAAACCCCCCGGGACAGACGATCAGCCCCAGCATTTT. The entire variable domain, with the rest obtained from reference TRBV2 and TRBJ1-5, is as follows: EPEVTQTPSHQVTQMGQEVILRCVPISNHLYFYWYRQILGQKVEFLVSFYNNEISEKSEIFDDQFSVERPDGSNFTLKIRSTKLEDSAMYFCASKPPGTDDQPQHFGDGTRLSIL.

This clone has a handful of counts. This chain joins TRBV7-9 and TRBJ1-5; tentatively, D is TRBD1 (5 bases). CDR3 size: 15 residues. V was shortened by 2 bases and J by 3 bases, with 11 bases between the two germline ends. The germline V gene encodes CDR1 SEHNR and CDR2 FQNEAQ (reference sequence). The CDR3 loop is CASSLRAGNNQPQHF. DNA for the CDR3: TGTGCCAGCAGCTTAAGGGCAGGGAACAATCAGCCCCAGCATTTT.

The gene calls are TRBV21-1 and TRBJ2-7; TRBD2 is the table's D call and was not checked against the DNA. TRBV21-1 is flagged as a pseudogene. This CDR3 has 10 amino acids. The CDR3 reads CASAAGGQYV. The CDR3, as DNA: TGTGCCAGCGCGGCGGGTGGGCAGTACGTC.

The gene calls are TRBV4-3 and TRBJ2-7, with 8 bases aligning to TRBD2. The junction had 7 bases not matched to a gene; V was cut back by 0 bases and J by 6 bases. The CDR3 sequence is 15 residues long. Germline loops: CDR1 LGHNA, CDR2 YSLEER. The CDR3 bases are TGCGCCAGCAGCCAAGAGAGGCTAGCGGGTTGCGAGCAGTACGTC. It is translated as CASSQERLAGCEQYV.